Sequencing of this TCR beta chain was carried out in a study of identical twins. Trimming left V 2 bases short and J 5 bases short, with 13 bases between. The CDR3 is made up of 15 amino acids. The V gene's germline CDR1 is SGHTA and CDR2 FQGNSA. In this sample, this clonotype turned up many times. After template switching added a universal primer site, the resulting cDNA carried unique molecular identifiers. TCRdb processed the 5' RACE reads anew with MiXCR; each CDR3 protein has one entry. The sample lists about 240,000 distinct CDR3 sequences; about 13% were seen once. These sequences were also reported in another study, on yellow fever vaccine responses in identical twins.

The sample consisted of memory (CD45RO+) T cells sorted from blood. This TCR was recovered from a woman aged 18-29 years in good health. The V gene is TRBV7-2, the J gene TRBJ2-1; D is possibly TRBD2 (5 bases). DNA of the CDR3: TGTGCCAGCAGCTTAATGCGGGTACGAAACAATGAGCAGTTCTTC. Translated, it gives CASSLMRVRNNEQFF.